The rows below give T cell receptor beta chains drawn from one sample of a study of T cell responses to AZD1222 COVID-19 vaccine. Profiled with immunoSEQ multiplex PCR; TCRdb holds only in-frame clones, not every one. The table shows under 250,000 clones, with 85% to 95% occurring only once. This material consisted of peripheral blood, taken on day 0 of MenACWY control vaccination. The receptors shown here come from an adult in good health. The CDR3 runs from the conserved cysteine through the conserved F or W. D genes are given only for firm matches. Clone size is not always given. Where it is, it says once, few, many or a class for expanded clones.

TRBV5-1	TRBD2	TRBJ2-2	.	16	TGCGCCAGCAGCTTGGCCGGGTCTAGCGGGGGCCGGCAAGTGTTTTTT	CASSLAGSSGGRQVFF
TRBV30	.	TRBJ1-2	.	15	TGTGCCTGGAGTAGGGGGGCGGGTGCGAACTATGGCTACACCTTC	CAWSRGAGANYGYTF
TRBV7-2	TRBD1	TRBJ1-5	few	16	TGTGCCAGCAGCGCCCGAGACAGGGGAGGCAATCAGCCCCAGCATTTT	CASSARDRGGNQPQHF
TRBV7-2	.	TRBJ1-5	few	15	TGTGCCAGCAGCTTAGATGGGGGAAGCAATCAGCCCCAGCATTTT	CASSLDGGSNQPQHF
TRBV7-2	.	TRBJ1-1	.	14	TGTGCCAGCAGCTTAGGGGGGCAGAGCACTGAAGCTTTCTTT	CASSLGGQSTEAFF
TRBV7-3	TRBD1	TRBJ1-1	.	13	TGTGCCAGCAGCGACGGACAGGGCACTGAAGCTTTCTTT	CASSDGQGTEAFF
TRBV19	.	TRBJ1-5	.	14	TGTGCCAGTACCGAGGCGGGGATCACTCAGCCCCAGCATTTT	CASTEAGITQPQHF
TRBV28	TRBD2	TRBJ2-2	.	19	TGTGCCAGCAGTTTTTGGGCAAATAGACTAGCGGGAAACACCGGGGAGCTGTTTTTT	CASSFWANRLAGNTGELFF
TRBV7-6	.	TRBJ2-1	.	14	TGTGCCAGCAGCTTAAATCTGGGAAAGCTTGAGCAGTTCTTC	CASSLNLGKLEQFF
TRBV3-1/TRBV3-2	.	TRBJ2-5	.	14	TGTGCCAGCAGACCAGGGGGGTCAGAGGAGACCCAGTACTTC	CASRPGGSEETQYF
TRBV28	.	TRBJ2-7	.	15	TGTGCCAGCAGTTTAGGGAGTGGGATTCTTTACGAGCAGTACTTC	CASSLGSGILYEQYF
TRBV6-5	.	TRBJ2-7	once	15	TGTGCCAGCAGTTTCGACGGCGCAGGTTCCTACGAGCAGTACTTC	CASSFDGAGSYEQYF
TRBV4-2	TRBD2	TRBJ2-7	.	17	TGTGCCAGCAGCCAGGGCGGACTAGCGGGGGGTTTATACGAGCAGTACTTC	CASSQGGLAGGLYEQYF
TRBV20-1	.	TRBJ1-5	once	13	TGCAGTGCTAGTGTACAGTACAATCAGCCCCAGCATTTT	CSASVQYNQPQHF
TRBV3-1/TRBV3-2	.	TRBJ2-3	.	13	TGTGCCAGCAGACCCGACGGCCGACCTGCGCTGTATTTT	CASRPDGRPALYF
TRBV19	TRBD1	TRBJ2-1	.	13	TGTGCCAGTGGGACAGGCGGACGCTATGAGCAGTTCTTC	CASGTGGRYEQFF
TRBV5-5	.	TRBJ2-2	.	18	TGTGCCAGCAGCTTGGAGGTCAGGGCAGGGCTGAACACCGGGGAGCTGTTTTTT	CASSLEVRAGLNTGELFF
TRBV2	.	TRBJ2-7	.	10	TGTGCCAGCCGCCTTTACGAGCAGTACTTC	CASRLYEQYF
TRBV3-1/TRBV3-2	.	TRBJ1-1	once	13	TGTGCCAGCAGCCAAGTGGGTAACACTGAAGCTTTCTTT	CASSQVGNTEAFF
TRBV2	.	TRBJ1-3	.	17	TGTGCCAGCAGTGATCCAAGAGACAGCAGCTCTGGAAACACCATATATTTT	CASSDPRDSSSGNTIYF